This is a list of T cell receptor beta chains from one sample in a study of PD-L1 blockade in urothelial cancer. Profiled with immunoSEQ multiplex PCR; TCRdb holds only in-frame clones, not every one. The data contain tens of thousands of clones, more than 70% of them seen just once; the ten biggest clones take up around 11%. Sequencing was performed on PBMCs, taken around atezolizumab (anti-PD-L1) treatment. These receptor sequences come from a man in his sixties with urothelial cancer. Both conserved end residues are trimmed from each CDR3. Each record gives: clone size, V gene, CDR3 protein. Size is stated for part of the rows, as once, few or many counts, or as a class when the clone is expanded.

clone size: -; V gene: TRBV27; CDR3 protein: ASSFNRDFYNEQF
clone size: -; V gene: TRBV13; CDR3 protein: ASSSGLAGGQGNEQF
clone size: -; V gene: TRBV11-2; CDR3 protein: ASSLGRHGEQF
clone size: -; V gene: TRBV27; CDR3 protein: ASRPGQGISDGYT
clone size: -; V gene: TRBV7-9; CDR3 protein: ASSPSGRAPGLVDTQY
clone size: -; V gene: TRBV21-1; CDR3 protein: ASSNWSVKSVEPYEQY
clone size: -; V gene: TRBV7-9; CDR3 protein: ASSLWPRGEETQY
clone size: -; V gene: TRBV6-5; CDR3 protein: ASSYSQGRFGELF
clone size: -; V gene: TRBV18; CDR3 protein: ASSPGQALETQY
clone size: few; V gene: TRBV11-2; CDR3 protein: ASSLVNGRALEQY
clone size: -; V gene: TRBV30; CDR3 protein: AWNRGLNSPLH
clone size: -; V gene: TRBV13; CDR3 protein: ASSLTSGSPYNEQF